The 10 T cell receptor beta chains given below trace back to one sample, sequenced in a study of blood T cell repertoires in COVID-19. The repertoire was sequenced with immunoSEQ multiplex PCR; TCRdb's copy has only in-frame clones and lacks some. The sample shows nearly 200,000 clones, over 75% of them seen only once. Sequencing was done on a sample of peripheral blood. Receptor source: a woman between 35 and 50 years old who had recovered from COVID-19.

The chain is built from TRBV6-2 or TRBV6-3 and TRBJ2-1; 7 nucleotides align to TRBD1. Germline lookup yields CDR1 MNHEY and CDR2 SVGEGT. This CDR3 is built from 15 residues. Trimming took 6 bases from V and 1 from J; bases not matched to a gene: 6. The CDR3 region is CASSLRQGSYNEQFF. CDR3 coding DNA: TGTGCCAGCAGCCTCCGACAGGGATCCTACAATGAGCAGTTCTTC.

This chain joins TRBV3-1 (or the pseudogene TRBV3-2) and TRBJ1-6; 7 positions match TRBD1. The V and J ends lost 4 bases and 13 bases, in that order; junction bases with no gene match: 19. Germline CDR1 and CDR2: LGHDT and YNNKEL (reference sequence). This CDR3 has 17 amino acids. CDR3 sequence: CASSPSTGTVLFAPLHF. The CDR3 DNA is TGTGCCAGCAGCCCCAGTACCGGGACAGTGCTGTTCGCGCCCCTCCACTTT.

This chain uses TRBV6-5 with TRBJ1-5, with TRBD1 identical over 8 bases. Losses at the gene ends were 5 bases for V and 6 bases for J; bases not matched to a gene: 9. Germline-derived CDR1 and CDR2 are MNHEY and SVGAGI. The CDR3 sequence is 15 residues long. CDR3 nucleotide sequence: TGTGCCAGCAGTCCCGGCCAGGGGGCGGTTCAGCCCCAGCATTTT. It codes for CASSPGQGAVQPQHF.

This clone was counted between two and nine times. The chain employs TRBV30 and TRBJ2-2, with D possibly being TRBD2 (6 bases). This CDR3 region has 11 residues. V was pared by 8 bases and J by 8 bases, with 12 bases between. CDR1 is GTSNPN, CDR2 SVGIG, per germline (reference sequence). This CDR3 is CAGGEVGELFF. The CDR3 nucleotides read TGTGCCGGAGGGGAAGTTGGGGAGCTGTTTTTT. Drawing the rest from reference TRBV30 and TRBJ2-2, the complete variable domain is SQTIHQWPATLVQPVGSPLSLECTVEGTSNPNLYWYRQAAGRGLQLLFYSVGIGQISSEVPQNLSASRPQDRQFILSSKKLLLSDSGFYLCAGGEVGELFFGEGSRLTVL.

This chain connects TRBV27 to TRBJ2-1, with 10 nucleotides matching TRBD2. The CDR3 sequence is 15 residues long. V was pared by 6 bases and J by 4 bases, with 6 bases of the junction left unmatched. Germline CDR1 reads MNHEY; CDR2 reads SMNVEV (reference sequence). The CDR3: CASRPTSGTYNEQFF. In DNA form, the CDR3 reads TGTGCCAGCAGACCCACTAGCGGGACTTACAATGAGCAGTTCTTC.

The V call is TRBV4-2, the J call TRBJ1-1; D remains ambiguous. Per the germline V gene, CDR1 is LGHNA and CDR2 is YNFKEQ. This CDR3 has 14 residues. Trimming cost V 0 bases and J 3 bases, with 8 bases left between them. CDR3 DNA sequence: TGTGCCAGCAGCCAAGATCACCGGGACACTGAAGCTTTCTTT. It encodes CASSQDHRDTEAFF.

This clone was detected only once. This rearrangement joins TRBV28 to TRBJ2-7; 7 nucleotides agree with TRBD2. V lost 4 bases and J lost 7; bases outside the gene matches: 16. Germline V CDR1 and CDR2: MDHEN, SYDVKM. The length of the CDR3 is 16 residues. CDR3 DNA: TGTGCCAGCAGTTGGCGGGGGACCCCTCGGGCGGGGGAGCAGTACTTC. It codes for CASSWRGTPRAGEQYF.

This chain uses TRBV19 with TRBJ2-5; TRBD2 might be the D (6 bases). Per germline, CDR1 LNHDA and CDR2 SQIVND (reference sequence). The length of the CDR3 is 13 residues. The ends were cut back, 10 bases at V and 2 bases at J, with 14 bases in the middle. In nucleotides, the CDR3 is TGTGCCACCGCGGGACGACCACAAGAGACCCAGTACTTC. This encodes CATAGRPQETQYF. The whole variable domain, filled in from reference TRBV19 and TRBJ2-5, reads DGGITQSPKYLFRKEGQNVTLSCEQNLNHDAMYWYRQDPGQGLRLIYYSQIVNDFQKGDIAEGYSVSREKKESFPLTVTSAQKNPTAFYLCATAGRPQETQYFGPGTRLLVL.

This clone showed up just once. The gene calls are TRBV19 and TRBJ2-7, with D tentatively TRBD1 (6 bases). CDR3 length: 15 amino acids. CDR1 is LNHDA, CDR2 SQIVND, per germline (reference sequence). V lost 7 bases, J lost 1 base, and 17 bases lay in between. The CDR3 bases are TGTGCCAGTACCATGGGATCGAGGGGGTCCTACGAGCAGTACTTC. Its protein is CASTMGSRGSYEQYF.

The V and J genes are TRBV28 and TRBJ1-2, with 9 bases aligning to TRBD1. The V segment lost 6 bases and the J segment 10 bases; nucleotides outside the gene matches: 9. Germline values: CDR1 MDHEN, CDR2 SYDVKM. This CDR3 is 13 amino acids long. The CDR3 loop is CASRTRDRALYTF. For the CDR3, the DNA is TGTGCCAGCAGGACCCGGGACAGGGCCCTCTACACCTTC.